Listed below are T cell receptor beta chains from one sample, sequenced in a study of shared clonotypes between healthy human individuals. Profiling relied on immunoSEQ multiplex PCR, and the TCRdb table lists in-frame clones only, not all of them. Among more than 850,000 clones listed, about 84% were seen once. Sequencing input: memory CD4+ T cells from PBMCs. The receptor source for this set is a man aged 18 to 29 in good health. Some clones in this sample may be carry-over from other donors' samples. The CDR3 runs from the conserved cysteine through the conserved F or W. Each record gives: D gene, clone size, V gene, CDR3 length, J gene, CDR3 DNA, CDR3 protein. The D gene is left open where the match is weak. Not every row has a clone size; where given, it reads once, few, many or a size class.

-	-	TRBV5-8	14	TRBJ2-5	TGTGCCAGCAAGCCTAGTTGGACCCGGGAGACCCAGTACTTC	CASKPSWTRETQYF
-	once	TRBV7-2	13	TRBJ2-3	TGTGCCAGCAGCTTAGGGGGGCAAGATACGCAGTATTTT	CASSLGGQDTQYF
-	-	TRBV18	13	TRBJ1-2	TGTGCCAGCTCACCGGGACTGAACTATGGCTACACCTTC	CASSPGLNYGYTF
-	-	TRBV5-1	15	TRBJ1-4	TGCGCCAGCAGCTCCGAACCAGCAACTAATGAAAAACTGTTTTTT	CASSSEPATNEKLFF
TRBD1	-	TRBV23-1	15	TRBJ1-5	TGCGCCAGCAGTCACGGGACAGGGGTCAATCAGCCCCAGCATTTT	CASSHGTGVNQPQHF
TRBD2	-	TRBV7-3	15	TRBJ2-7	TGTGCCAGCAGCTCAAATAGCGGGACCGGAGGGGAGCAGTACTTC	CASSSNSGTGGEQYF
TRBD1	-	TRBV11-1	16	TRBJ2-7	TGTGCCAGCAGCTTAGCCGCGTGGACAGGGGCCTACGAGCAGTACTTC	CASSLAAWTGAYEQYF
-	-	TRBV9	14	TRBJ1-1	TGTGCCAGCAGCGTAGTACCAGAAGGAGCTGAAGCTTTCTTT	CASSVVPEGAEAFF
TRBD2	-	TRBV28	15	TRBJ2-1	TGTGCCAGCAGGGTAGCGGGAGGGGGAGGCAATGAGCAGTTCTTC	CASRVAGGGGNEQFF
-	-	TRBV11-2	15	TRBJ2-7	TGTGCCAGCAGCGTAAGTTCGGGTCCCACCTACGAGCAGTACTTC	CASSVSSGPTYEQYF